This T cell receptor beta chain was captured by sequencing in a study of early stage breast cancer tumors. Looking at the study overall: Eight or nine ER+/PR+/HER2- tumors were invasive ductal; a few were invasive lobular. Findings and limits, study-wide: Comparing each tissue with blood distinguished tumor from normal in about 90% of the 16 patients.

Blood replicates held 0.5 ug DNA, tumor or normal breast around 1.5 ug, two each. TCRdb's copy holds only in-frame clones and misses some; the assay was immunoSEQ multiplex PCR. The table shows about 9,100 clones, with 60% to 65% occurring only once. The CDR3 sequence is 14 residues long. V was shortened by 0 bases and J by 4 bases, with 10 bases between the two germline ends. From germline, CDR1 is SGDLS and CDR2 YYNGEE. Concerning this clone itself: The antigen remains undetermined.

This chain links TRBV9 with TRBJ1-1; D unresolved. The TCR was taken from a person between 55 and 70 years old with breast cancer. Sequences were obtained from breast tumor tissue. CDR3 region: CASSVGRGGTEAFF. The CDR3 bases are TGTGCCAGCAGCGTAGGACGGGGAGGCACTGAAGCTTTCTTT.